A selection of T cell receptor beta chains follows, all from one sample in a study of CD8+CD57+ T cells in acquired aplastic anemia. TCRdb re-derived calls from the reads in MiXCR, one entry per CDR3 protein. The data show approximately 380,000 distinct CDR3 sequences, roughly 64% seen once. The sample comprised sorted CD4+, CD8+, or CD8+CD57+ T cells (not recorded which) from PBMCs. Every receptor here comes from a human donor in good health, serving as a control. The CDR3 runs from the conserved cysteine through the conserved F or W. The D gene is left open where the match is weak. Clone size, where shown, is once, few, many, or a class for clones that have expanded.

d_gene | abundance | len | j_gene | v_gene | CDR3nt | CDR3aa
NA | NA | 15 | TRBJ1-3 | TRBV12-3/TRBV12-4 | TGTGCCAGCATCCTGCCGGGGGTCTCTGGAAACACCATATATTTT | CASILPGVSGNTIYF
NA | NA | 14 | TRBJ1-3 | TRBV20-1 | TGCAGCGTTGATGGCCTTCACTCTGAGTACACCATATATTTT | CSVDGLHSEYTIYF
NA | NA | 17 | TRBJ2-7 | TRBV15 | TGTGCCACCAGCAGGGGGAGACAGGCCTTTCGCTCCTACGAGCAGTACTTC | CATSRGRQAFRSYEQYF
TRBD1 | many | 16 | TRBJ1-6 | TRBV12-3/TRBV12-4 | TGTGCCAGCAGTCCGGACAGGGGGTTTTATAATTCACCCCTCCACTTT | CASSPDRGFYNSPLHF
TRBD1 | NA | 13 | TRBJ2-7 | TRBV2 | TGTGCCAGCAGTTTAGACAGGGGGTACGGAGAAGAATTT | CASSLDRGYGEEF
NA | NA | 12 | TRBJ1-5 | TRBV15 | TGTGCCACCAGCAGCGTGGGTCAGCCCCAGCATTTT | CATSSVGQPQHF
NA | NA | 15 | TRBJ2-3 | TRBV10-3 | TGTGCCATCAGTGAGTCGTCGCTAGCAGTGGATACGCAGTATTTT | CAISESSLAVDTQYF
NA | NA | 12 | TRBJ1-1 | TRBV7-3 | TGTGCCAGCGGAGGGCCAAGCACTGAAGCTTTCTTT | CASGGPSTEAFF
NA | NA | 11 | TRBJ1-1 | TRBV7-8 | TGTGCCAGCAGCTTGGACAGAGATGCTTTCTTT | CASSLDRDAFF
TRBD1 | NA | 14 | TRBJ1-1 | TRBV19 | TGTGCCAGTAGTAAACCGGGACAGGGGAGTGAAGCTTTCTTT | CASSKPGQGSEAFF
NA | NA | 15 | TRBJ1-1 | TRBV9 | TGTGCCAGCAGCGTAGCAAATCAGTGGAACACTGAAGCTTTCTTT | CASSVANQWNTEAFF
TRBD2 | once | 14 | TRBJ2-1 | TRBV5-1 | TGCGCCAGCAGCTTAGTAGCGGGAGAGGGTGAGCAGTTCTTC | CASSLVAGEGEQFF
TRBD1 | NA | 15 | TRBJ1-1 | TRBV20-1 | TGCAGTGCTAGAGGGGGACAGGGTGGACACACTGAAGCTTTCTTT | CSARGGQGGHTEAFF
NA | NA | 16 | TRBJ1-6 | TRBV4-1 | TGCGCCAGCAGCCAAGATCATGGACTACGAAATTCACCCCTCCACTTT | CASSQDHGLRNSPLHF
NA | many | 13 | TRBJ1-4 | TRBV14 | TGTGCCAGCAGCCAAGAGTCACGAGAAAAACTGTTTTTT | CASSQESREKLFF
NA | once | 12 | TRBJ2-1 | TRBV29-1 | TGCAGTGATGCACCGCCCCCGGGTGAGCAGTTCTTC | CSDAPPPGEQFF
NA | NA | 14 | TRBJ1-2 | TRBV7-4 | TGTGCTAGCAGCTTAGAGCGAGGGAACGGCACCTGCACCTTC | CASSLERGNGTCTF
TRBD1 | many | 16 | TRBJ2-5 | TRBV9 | TGTGCCAGCAGCGTGAGACAGGGGGGACTACAAGAGACCCAGTACTTC | CASSVRQGGLQETQYF
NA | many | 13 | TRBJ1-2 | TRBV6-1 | TGTGCCAGCAATCCAGGTCAGAACTATGGCTACACCTTC | CASNPGQNYGYTF
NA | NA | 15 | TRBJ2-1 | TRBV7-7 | TGTGCCAGCCCCCAGTACACCAGATACTATGGCTACACCTTCTTC | CASPQYTRYYGYTFF
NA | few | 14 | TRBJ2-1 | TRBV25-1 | TGTGCCAGCGGCTCGGGATCCCGCTACAATGAGCAGTTCTTC | CASGSGSRYNEQFF
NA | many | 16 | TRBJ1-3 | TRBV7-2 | TGTGCCAGCAGCTTATACACCACACTCTCTGGAAACACCATATATTTT | CASSLYTTLSGNTIYF
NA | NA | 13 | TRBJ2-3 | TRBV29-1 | TGCAGCGTTGCGCCGGGGAACACAGATACGCAGTATTTT | CSVAPGNTDTQYF
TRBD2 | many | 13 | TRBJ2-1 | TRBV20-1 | TGCAGTGTTAACGGGGGGGGCTTCAATGAGCAGTTCTTC | CSVNGGGFNEQFF
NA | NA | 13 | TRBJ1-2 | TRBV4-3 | TGCGCCAGCAGCCAAGAACCGGGATGTGGCTACACCTTC | CASSQEPGCGYTF
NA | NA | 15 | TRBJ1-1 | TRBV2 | TGTGCCAGCAGCCGGCTAGGAGGTACGACCGGGGAGGTTTTTTTT | CASSRLGGTTGEVFF
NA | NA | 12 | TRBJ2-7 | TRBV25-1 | TGCAGAGGCAGCGACCGCGACAATGAGCAGTACTTC | CRGSDRDNEQYF
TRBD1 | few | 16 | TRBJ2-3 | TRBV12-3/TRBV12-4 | TGTGCCAGCAGTTTAGCAGGGACAGCTAGCACAGATACGCAGTATTTT | CASSLAGTASTDTQYF
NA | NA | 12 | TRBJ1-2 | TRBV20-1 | TGCAGTGGAGGACGGCCTAACTATGGCTACACCTTC | CSGGRPNYGYTF
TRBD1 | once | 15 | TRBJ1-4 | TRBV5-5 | TGTGCCAGCAGCAAAGGGACAGGGGATGGCGAAAAACTGTTTTTT | CASSKGTGDGEKLFF
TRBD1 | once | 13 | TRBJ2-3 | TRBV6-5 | TGTGCCAGCAGCGACAGGGATCCAGATACGCAGTATTTT | CASSDRDPDTQYF
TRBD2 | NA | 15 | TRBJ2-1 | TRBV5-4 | TGTGCCAGCAGCTTCGGACTAGCGGGGCCCAATGAGCAGTTCTTC | CASSFGLAGPNEQFF
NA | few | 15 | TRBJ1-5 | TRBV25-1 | TGTGCCAGCGGCGGGACGGACCATAGCAATCAGCCCAAGCATTTT | CASGGTDHSNQPKHF
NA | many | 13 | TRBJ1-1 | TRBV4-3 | TGCGCCAGCAGCCAAGATGCAGGGACTGAAGCTTTCTTT | CASSQDAGTEAFF
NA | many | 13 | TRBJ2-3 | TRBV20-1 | TGCAGTGCTAGGGGGGGCGCCGGGGATACGCAGTATTTT | CSARGGAGDTQYF
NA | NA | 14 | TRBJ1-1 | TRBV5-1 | TGCGCCAGCAGCCCCCGGGAGGGTACCGTTGAAGCTTTCTTT | CASSPREGTVEAFF
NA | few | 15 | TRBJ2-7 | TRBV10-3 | TGTGCCATCAGTGAGGGACTGGGCGGATCCTACGAGCAGTACTTC | CAISEGLGGSYEQYF
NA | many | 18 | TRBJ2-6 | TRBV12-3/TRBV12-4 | TGTGCCAGCAGTTTATGGGGGCTCCACTTCTCTGGGGCCAACGTCCTGACTTTC | CASSLWGLHFSGANVLTF
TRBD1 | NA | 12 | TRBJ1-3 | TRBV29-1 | TGCAGCGTTGAGACAGGGGGAAACACCATATATTTT | CSVETGGNTIYF
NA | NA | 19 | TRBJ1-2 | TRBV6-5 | TGTGCCAGCAGCCCCCAGATGGGGTCGGGCATAAACAAGCCCTATGGCTACACCTTC | CASSPQMGSGINKPYGYTF
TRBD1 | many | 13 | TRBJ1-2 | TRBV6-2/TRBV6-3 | TGTGCCAGCAGTCGGACAGGGGAGACTGTTAACACCTTC | CASSRTGETVNTF
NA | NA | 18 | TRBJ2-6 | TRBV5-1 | TGCGCCAGCAGCGTGGTGGCAGATTACCAGTTCGGGGCCAACGTCCTGACTTTC | CASSVVADYQFGANVLTF
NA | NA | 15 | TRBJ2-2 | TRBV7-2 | TGTGCCAGCAGCTTAATGGTGCAGGGACACCGGCAGCTGTTTTTT | CASSLMVQGHRQLFF
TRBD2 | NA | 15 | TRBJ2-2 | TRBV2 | TGTGCCAGCAGTGTGACTAGCGGAGACACCGGGGAGCTGTTTTTT | CASSVTSGDTGELFF
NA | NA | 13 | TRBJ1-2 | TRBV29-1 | TGCAGCGTTGAAGAAGCTGCGGGGAATGGCTACACCTTC | CSVEEAAGNGYTF
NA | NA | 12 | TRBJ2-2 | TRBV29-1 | TGCAGCGCAGCGGGCTCGGCCGGGGAGCTGTTTTTT | CSAAGSAGELFF